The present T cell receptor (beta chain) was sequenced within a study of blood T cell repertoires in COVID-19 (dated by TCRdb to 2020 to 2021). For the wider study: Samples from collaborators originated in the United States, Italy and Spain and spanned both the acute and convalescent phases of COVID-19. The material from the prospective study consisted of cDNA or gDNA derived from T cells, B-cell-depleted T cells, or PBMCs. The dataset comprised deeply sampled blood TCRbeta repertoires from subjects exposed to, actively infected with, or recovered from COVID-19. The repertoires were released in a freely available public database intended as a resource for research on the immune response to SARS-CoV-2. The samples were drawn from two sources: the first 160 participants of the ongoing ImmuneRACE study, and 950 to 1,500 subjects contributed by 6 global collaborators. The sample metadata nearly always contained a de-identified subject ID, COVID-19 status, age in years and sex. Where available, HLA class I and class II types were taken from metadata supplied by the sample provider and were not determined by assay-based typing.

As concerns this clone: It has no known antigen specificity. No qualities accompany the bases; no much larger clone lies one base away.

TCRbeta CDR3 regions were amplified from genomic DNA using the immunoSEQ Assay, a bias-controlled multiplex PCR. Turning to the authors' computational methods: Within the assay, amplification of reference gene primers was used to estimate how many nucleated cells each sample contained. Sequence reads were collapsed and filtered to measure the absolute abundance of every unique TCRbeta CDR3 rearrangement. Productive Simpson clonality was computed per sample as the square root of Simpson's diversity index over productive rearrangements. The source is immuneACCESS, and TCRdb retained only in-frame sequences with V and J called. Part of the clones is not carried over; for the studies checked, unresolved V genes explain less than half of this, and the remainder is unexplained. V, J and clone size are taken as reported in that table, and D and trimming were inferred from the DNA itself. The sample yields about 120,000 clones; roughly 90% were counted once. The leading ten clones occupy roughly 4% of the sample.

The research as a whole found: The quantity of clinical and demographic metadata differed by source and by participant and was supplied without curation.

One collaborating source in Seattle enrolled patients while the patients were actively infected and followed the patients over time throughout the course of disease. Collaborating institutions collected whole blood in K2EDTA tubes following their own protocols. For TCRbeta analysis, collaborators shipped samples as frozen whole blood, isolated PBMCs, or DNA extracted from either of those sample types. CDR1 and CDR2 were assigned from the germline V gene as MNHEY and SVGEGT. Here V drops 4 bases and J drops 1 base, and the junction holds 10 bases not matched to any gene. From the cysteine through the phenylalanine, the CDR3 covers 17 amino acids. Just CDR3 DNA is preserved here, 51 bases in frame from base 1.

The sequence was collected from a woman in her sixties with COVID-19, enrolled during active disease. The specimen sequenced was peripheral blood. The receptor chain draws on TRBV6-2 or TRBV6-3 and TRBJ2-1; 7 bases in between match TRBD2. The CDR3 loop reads CASSSLDAGVSYNEQFF. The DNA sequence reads TGTGCCAGCAGTTCCCTGGATGCGGGGGTATCCTACAATGAGCAGTTCTTC.